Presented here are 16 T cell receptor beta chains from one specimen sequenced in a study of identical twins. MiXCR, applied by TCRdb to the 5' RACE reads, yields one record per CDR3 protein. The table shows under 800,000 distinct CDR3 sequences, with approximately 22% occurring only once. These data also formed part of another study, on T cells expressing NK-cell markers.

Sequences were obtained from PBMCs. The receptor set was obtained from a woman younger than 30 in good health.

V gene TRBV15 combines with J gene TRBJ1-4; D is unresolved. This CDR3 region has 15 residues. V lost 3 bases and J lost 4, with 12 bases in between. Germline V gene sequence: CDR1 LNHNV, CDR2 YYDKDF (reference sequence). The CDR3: CATSSLGLYNEKLFF. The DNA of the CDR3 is TGTGCCACCAGCAGTCTCGGTCTGTATAATGAAAAACTGTTTTTT.

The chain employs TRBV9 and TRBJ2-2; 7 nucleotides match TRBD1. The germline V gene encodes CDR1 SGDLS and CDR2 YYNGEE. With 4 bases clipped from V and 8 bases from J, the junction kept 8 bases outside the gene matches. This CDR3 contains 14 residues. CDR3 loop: CASSTRQGGGELFF. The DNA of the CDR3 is TGTGCCAGCAGCACGAGACAGGGTGGGGGGGAGCTGTTTTTT.

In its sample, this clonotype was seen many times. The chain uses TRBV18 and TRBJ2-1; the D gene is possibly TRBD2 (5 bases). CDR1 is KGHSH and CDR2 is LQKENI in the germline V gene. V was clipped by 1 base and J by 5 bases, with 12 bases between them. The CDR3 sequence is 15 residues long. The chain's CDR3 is CASSPRSGRNNEQFF. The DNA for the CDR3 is TGTGCCAGCTCACCACGGAGCGGCAGGAACAATGAGCAGTTCTTC.

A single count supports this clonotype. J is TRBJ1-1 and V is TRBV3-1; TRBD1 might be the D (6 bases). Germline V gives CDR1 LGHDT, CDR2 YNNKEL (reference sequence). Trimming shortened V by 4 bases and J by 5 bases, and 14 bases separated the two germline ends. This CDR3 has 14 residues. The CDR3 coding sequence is TGTGCCAGCAGCCGAACAGGGACTGGGACTGAAGCTTTCTTT. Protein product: CASSRTGTGTEAFF.

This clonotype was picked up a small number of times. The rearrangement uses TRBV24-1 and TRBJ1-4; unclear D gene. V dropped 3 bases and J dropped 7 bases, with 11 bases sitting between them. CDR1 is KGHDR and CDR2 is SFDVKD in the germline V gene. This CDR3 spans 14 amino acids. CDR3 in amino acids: CATSDLLSIEKLFF. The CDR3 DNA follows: TGTGCCACCAGTGATCTCCTCTCGATTGAAAAACTGTTTTTT.

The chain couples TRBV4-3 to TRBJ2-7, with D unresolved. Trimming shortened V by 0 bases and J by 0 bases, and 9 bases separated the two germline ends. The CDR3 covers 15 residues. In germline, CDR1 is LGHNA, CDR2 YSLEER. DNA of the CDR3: TGCGCCAGCAGCCAAGAAATCGGCAACTCCTACGAGCAGTACTTC. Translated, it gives CASSQEIGNSYEQYF.

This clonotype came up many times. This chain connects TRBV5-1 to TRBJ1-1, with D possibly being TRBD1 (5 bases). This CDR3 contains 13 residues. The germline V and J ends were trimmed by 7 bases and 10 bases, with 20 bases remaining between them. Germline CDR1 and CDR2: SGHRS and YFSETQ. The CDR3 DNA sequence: TGCGCCAGCCGTGTTTCGGCGGCCCAGGGAGCTTTCTTT. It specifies CASRVSAAQGAFF. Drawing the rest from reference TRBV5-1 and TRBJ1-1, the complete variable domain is KAGVTQTPRYLIKTRGQQVTLSCSPISGHRSVSWYQQTPGQGLQFLFEYFSETQRNKGNFPGRFSGRQFSNSRSEMNVSTLELGDSALYLCASRVSAAQGAFFGQGTRLTVV.

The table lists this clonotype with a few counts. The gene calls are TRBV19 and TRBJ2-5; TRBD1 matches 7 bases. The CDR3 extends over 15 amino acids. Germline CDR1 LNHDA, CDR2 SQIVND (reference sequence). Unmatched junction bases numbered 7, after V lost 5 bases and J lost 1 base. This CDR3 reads CASSPGGLGQETQYF. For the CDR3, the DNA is TGTGCCAGTAGTCCAGGGGGATTGGGCCAAGAGACCCAGTACTTC.

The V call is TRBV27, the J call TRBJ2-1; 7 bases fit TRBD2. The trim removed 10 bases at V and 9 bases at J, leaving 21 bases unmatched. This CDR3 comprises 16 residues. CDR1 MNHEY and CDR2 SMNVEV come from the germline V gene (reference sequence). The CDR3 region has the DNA TGTGCCACCGAGCTGGCGGGAGCCCGTGTGTTTTCTGAGCAGTTCTTC. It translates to CATELAGARVFSEQFF.

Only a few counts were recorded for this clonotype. CDR3 DNA: TGTGCCAGCAGCTTTACGGACGGATCCTACAATGAGCAGTTCTTC. Protein product: CASSFTDGSYNEQFF. The chain has TRBV5-6 and TRBJ2-1; unclear D gene. The CDR3 extends over 15 amino acids. Deletions cut 2 bases from V and 1 base from J, with 10 bases between. From germline, CDR1 is SGHDT and CDR2 YYEEEE.

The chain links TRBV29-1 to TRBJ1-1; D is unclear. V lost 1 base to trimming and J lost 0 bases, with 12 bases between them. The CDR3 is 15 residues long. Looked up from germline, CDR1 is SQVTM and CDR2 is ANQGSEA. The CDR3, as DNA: TGCAGCGTTGAAGGAATTGAGGACCTGAACACTGAAGCTTTCTTT. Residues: CSVEGIEDLNTEAFF.

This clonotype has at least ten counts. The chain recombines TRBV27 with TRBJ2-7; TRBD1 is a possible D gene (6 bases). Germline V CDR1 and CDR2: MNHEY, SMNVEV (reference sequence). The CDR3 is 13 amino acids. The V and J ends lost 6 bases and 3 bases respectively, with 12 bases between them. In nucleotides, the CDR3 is TGTGCCAGCAGCCGGACAGCCGGCTACGAGCAGTACTTC. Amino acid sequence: CASSRTAGYEQYF.

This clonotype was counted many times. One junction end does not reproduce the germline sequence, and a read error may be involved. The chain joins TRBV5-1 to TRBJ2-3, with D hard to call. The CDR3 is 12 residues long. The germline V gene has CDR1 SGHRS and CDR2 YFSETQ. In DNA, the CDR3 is TGTGCCAGCCGGCCTGGCACAGATACGCAGTATTTT. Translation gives CASRPGTDTQYF.

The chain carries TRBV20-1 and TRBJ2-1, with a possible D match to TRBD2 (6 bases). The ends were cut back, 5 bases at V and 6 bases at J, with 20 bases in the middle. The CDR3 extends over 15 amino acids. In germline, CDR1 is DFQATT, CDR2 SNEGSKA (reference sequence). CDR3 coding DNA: TGCAGTGCTTATAAAGCGGGCTCGACGGGCAATGAGCAGTTCTTC. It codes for CSAYKAGSTGNEQFF.

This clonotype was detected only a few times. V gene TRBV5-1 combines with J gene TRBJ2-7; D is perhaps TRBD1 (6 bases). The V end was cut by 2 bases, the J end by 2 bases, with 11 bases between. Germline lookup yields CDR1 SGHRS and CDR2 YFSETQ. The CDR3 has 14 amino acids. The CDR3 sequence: CASSFTGTTYEQYF. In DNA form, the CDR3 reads TGCGCCAGCAGCTTTACCGGGACAACCTACGAGCAGTACTTC.

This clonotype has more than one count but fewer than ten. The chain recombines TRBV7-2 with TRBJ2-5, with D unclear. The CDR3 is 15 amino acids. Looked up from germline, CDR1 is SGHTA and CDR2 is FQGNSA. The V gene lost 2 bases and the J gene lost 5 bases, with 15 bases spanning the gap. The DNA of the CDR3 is TGTGCCAGCAGCTTATTCGGAAGGACCGGGGAGACCCAGTACTTC. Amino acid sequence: CASSLFGRTGETQYF.